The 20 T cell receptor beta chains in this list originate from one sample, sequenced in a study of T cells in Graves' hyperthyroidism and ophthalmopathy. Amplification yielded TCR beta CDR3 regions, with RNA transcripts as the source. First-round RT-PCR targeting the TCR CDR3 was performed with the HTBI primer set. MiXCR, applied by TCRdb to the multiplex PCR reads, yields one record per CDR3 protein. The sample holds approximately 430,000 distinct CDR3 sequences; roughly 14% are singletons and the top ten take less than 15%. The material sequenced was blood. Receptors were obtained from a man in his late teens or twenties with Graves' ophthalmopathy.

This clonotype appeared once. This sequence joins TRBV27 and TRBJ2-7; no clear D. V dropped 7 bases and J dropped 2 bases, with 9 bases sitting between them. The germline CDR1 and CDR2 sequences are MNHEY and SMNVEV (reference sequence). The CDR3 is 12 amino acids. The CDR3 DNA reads TGTGCCAGCATCCCTGGGGCCTACGAGCAGTACTTC. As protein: CASIPGAYEQYF.

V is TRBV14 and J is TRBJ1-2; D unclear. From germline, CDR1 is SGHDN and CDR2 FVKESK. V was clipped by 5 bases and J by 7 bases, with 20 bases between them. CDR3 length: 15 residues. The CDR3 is CASSVQYGERGGYTF. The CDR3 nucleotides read TGTGCCAGCAGCGTCCAGTACGGGGAGAGAGGTGGCTACACCTTC.

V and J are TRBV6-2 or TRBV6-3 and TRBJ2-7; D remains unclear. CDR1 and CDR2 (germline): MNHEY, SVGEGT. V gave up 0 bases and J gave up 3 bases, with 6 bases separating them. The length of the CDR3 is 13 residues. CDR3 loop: CASSYSNDYEQYF. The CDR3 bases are TGTGCCAGCAGTTACTCGAACGACTACGAGCAGTACTTC.

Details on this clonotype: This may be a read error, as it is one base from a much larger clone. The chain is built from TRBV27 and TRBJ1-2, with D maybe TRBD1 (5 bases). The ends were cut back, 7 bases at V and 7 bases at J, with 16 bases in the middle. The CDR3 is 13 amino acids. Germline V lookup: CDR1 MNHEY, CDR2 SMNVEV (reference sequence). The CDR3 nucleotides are TGTGCCAGCACAAGCCGACAGTGCTTTGGCTACACCTTC. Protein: CASTSRQCFGYTF.

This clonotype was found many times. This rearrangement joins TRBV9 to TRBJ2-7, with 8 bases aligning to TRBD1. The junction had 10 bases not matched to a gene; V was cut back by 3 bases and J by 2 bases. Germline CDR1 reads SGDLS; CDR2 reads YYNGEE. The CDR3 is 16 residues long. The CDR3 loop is CASSATRQGFPYEQYF. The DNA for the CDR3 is TGTGCCAGCAGCGCAACCCGACAGGGGTTCCCCTACGAGCAGTACTTC.

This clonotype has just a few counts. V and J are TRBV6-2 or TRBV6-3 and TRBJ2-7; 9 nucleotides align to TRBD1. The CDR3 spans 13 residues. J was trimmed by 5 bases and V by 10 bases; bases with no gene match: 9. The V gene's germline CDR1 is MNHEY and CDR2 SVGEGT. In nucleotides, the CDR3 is TGTGCCACCGGGGCCGGGACAGGGAACGAGCAGTACTTC. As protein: CATGAGTGNEQYF.

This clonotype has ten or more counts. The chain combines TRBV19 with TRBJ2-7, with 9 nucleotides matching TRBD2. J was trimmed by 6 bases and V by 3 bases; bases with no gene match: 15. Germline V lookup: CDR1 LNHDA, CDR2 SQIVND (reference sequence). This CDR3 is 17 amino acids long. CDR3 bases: TGTGCCAGTAGTATTAGTCTTGTTGGCCTAGCGGGAAGCGAGCAGTACTTC. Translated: CASSISLVGLAGSEQYF. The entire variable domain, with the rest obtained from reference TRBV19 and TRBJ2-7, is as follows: DGGITQSPKYLFRKEGQNVTLSCEQNLNHDAMYWYRQDPGQGLRLIYYSQIVNDFQKGDIAEGYSVSREKKESFPLTVTSAQKNPTAFYLCASSISLVGLAGSEQYFGPGTRLTVT.

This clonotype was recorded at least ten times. CDR3 sequence: CAISDTSGRDYRYNEQFF. CDR3 bases: TGTGCCATCAGTGATACTAGCGGGAGGGATTATCGGTACAATGAGCAGTTCTTC. This chain links TRBV10-3 with TRBJ2-1; 13 bases line up with TRBD2. CDR3 length equals 18 residues. Germline values: CDR1 ENHRY, CDR2 SYGVKD. J lost 4 bases, V lost 3 bases, and 9 bases had no gene match.

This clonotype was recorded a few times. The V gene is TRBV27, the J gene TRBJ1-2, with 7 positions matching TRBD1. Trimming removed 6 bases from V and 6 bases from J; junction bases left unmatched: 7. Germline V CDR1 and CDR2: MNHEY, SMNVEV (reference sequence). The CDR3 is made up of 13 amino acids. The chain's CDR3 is CASRRDRANGYTF. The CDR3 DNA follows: TGTGCCAGCAGAAGAGACAGGGCGAATGGCTACACCTTC.

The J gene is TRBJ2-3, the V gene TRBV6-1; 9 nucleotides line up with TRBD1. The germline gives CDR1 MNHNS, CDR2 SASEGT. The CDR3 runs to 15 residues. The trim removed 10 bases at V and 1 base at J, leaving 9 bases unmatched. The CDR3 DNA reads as TGTGCCAACAGGGACAGGGTATGGGGCACAGATACGCAGTATTTT. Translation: CANRDRVWGTDTQYF.

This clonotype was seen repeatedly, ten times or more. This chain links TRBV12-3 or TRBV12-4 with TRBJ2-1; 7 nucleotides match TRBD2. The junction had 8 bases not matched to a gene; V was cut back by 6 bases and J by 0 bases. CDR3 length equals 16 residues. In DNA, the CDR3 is TGTGCCAGCAGGGGCTTAGGCGGGAGCTCCTACAATGAGCAGTTCTTC. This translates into CASRGLGGSSYNEQFF.

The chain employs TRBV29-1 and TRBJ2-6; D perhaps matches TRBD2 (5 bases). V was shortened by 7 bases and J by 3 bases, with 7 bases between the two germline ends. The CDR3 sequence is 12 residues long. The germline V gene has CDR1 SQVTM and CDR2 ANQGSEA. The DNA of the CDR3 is TGCAGCGCGAGGGTTGGGGCCAACGTCCTGACTTTC. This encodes CSARVGANVLTF.

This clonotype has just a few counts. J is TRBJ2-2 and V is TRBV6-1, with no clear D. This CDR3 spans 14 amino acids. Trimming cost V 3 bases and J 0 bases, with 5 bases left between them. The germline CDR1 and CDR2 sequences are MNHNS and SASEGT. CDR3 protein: CASSDYPNTGELFF. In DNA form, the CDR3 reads TGTGCCAGCAGTGACTACCCGAACACCGGGGAGCTGTTTTTT.

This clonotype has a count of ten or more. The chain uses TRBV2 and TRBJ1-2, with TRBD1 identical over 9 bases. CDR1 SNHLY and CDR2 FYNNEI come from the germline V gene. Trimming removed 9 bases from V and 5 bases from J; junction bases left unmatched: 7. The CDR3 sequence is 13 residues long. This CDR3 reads CARARTGDYGYTF. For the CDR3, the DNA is TGTGCCAGGGCGAGGACAGGGGATTATGGCTACACCTTC.

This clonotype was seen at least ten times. CDR3 sequence reads: CASSESSLGETQYF. CDR3 sequence (DNA): TGTGCCAGCAGTGAAAGTAGCCTGGGGGAGACCCAGTACTTC. The chain has TRBV2 and TRBJ2-5; D unresolved. The CDR3 is 14 amino acids. V was trimmed by 2 bases and J by 5 bases, leaving 12 bases between them. Germline CDR1 SNHLY, CDR2 FYNNEI.

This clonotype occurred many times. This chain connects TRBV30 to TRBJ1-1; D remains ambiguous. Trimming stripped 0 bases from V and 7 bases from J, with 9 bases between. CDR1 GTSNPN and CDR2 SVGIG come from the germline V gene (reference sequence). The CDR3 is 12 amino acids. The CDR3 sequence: CAWSVRQVEAFF. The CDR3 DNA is TGTGCCTGGAGTGTAAGGCAAGTTGAAGCTTTCTTT.

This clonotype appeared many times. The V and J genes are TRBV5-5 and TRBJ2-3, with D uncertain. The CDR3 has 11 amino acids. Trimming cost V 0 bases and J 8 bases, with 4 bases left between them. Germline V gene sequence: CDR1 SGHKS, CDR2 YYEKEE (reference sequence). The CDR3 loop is CASSLESTQYF. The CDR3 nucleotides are TGTGCCAGCAGCTTGGAGAGTACGCAGTATTTT.

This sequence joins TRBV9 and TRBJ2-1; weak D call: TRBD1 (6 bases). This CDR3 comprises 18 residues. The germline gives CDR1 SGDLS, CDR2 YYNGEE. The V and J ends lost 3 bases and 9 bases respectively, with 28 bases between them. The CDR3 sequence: CASSGGPKGERPPGEQFF. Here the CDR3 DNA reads TGTGCCAGCAGCGGAGGACCCAAGGGGGAGCGGCCCCCCGGTGAGCAGTTCTTC.

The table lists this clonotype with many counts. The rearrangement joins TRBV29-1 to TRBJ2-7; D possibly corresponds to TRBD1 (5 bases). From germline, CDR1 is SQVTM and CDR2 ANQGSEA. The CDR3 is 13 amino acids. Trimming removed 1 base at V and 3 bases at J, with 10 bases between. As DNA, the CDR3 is TGCAGCGTTGAAGGTCAGGGCGGCTACGAGCAGTACTTC. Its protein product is CSVEGQGGYEQYF.

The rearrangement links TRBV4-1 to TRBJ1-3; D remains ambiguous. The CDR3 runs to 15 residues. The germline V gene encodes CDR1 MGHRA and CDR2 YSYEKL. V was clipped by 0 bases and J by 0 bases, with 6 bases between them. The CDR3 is CASSQDLNSGNTIYF. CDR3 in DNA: TGCGCCAGCAGCCAAGATCTTAACTCTGGAAACACCATATATTTT.